The T cell receptor (beta chain) under discussion was sequenced for a study of CD8 T cells in ankylosing spondylitis. Study results and limitations: Ankylosing spondylitis blood appeared to be characterized by a TCR beta motif of eight highly homologous variants. Earlier studies detected some motif variants in reactive arthritis synovial fluid and blood. Those disease-linked clones were CD8+; they were also relatively rare in peripheral blood. Matched synovial fluid from ankylosing spondylitis patients was reported to be enriched for disease-linked clones.

Quantitative 5'-RACE with molecular barcodes produced the TCR beta libraries. TCRdb used MiXCR to reprocess the 5' RACE reads, holding one entry per CDR3 protein. This sample has 350,000 to 550,000 distinct CDR3 sequences, with roughly 26% found just once. As for this clonotype: Its cognate antigen is unknown.

V dropped 3 bases and J dropped 5; count of bases not matched to a gene: 4. Germline V gene lookup returns CDR1 SGHTA and CDR2 FQGNSA. This CDR3 has 15 residues. This receptor was identified in a male donor with ankylosing spondylitis. The chain combines TRBV7-2 with TRBJ2-4; 10 bases fit TRBD2. Sequenced: blood, either unsorted or a sorted T cell fraction (not recorded which). The CDR3 protein is CASSFRLAGENIQYF. The DNA for the CDR3 is TGTGCCAGCAGCTTCCGGCTAGCGGGAGAAAACATTCAGTACTTC.